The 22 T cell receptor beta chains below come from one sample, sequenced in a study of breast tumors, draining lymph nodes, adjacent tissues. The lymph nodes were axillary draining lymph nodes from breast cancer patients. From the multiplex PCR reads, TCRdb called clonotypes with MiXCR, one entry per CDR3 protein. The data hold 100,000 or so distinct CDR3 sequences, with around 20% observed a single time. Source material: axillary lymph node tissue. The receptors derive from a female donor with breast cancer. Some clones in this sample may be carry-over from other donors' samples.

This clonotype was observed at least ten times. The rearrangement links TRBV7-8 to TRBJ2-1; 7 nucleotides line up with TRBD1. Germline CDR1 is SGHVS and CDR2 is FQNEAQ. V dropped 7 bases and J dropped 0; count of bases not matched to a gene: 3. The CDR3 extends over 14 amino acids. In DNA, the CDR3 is TGTGCCAGCATCCGGGACAGCTCCTACAATGAGCAGTTCTTC. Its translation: CASIRDSSYNEQFF.

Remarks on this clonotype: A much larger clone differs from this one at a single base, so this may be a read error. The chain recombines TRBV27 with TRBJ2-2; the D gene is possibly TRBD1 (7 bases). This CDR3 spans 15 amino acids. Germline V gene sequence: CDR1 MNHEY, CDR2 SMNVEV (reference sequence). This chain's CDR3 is CASRLRGANTGEPFF. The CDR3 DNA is TGTGCCAGCAGACTCAGGGGGGCGAACACCGGGGAGCCGTTTTTT.

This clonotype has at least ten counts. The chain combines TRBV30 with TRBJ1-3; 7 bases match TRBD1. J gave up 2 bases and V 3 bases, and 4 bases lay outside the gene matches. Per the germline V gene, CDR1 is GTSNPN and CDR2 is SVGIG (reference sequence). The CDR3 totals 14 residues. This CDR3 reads CAWRRQGTGNTIYF. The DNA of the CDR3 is TGTGCCTGGAGGCGACAGGGAACTGGAAACACCATATATTTT. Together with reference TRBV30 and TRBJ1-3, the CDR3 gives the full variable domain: SQTIHQWPATLVQPVGSPLSLECTVEGTSNPNLYWYRQAAGRGLQLLFYSVGIGQISSEVPQNLSASRPQDRQFILSSKKLLLSDSGFYLCAWRRQGTGNTIYFGEGSWLTVV.

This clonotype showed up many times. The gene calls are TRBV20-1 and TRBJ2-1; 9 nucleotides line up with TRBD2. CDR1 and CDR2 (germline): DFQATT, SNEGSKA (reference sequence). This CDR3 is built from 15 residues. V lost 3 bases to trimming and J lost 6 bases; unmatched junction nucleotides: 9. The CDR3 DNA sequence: TGCAGTGCTAGGTCGGGTAGCGGGAGAGTCAATGAGCAGTTCTTC. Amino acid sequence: CSARSGSGRVNEQFF.

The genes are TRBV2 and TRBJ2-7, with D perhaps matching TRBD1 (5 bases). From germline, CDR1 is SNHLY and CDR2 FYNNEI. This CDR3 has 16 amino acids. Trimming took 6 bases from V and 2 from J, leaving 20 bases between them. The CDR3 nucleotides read TGTGCCAGCAGGAGACGCTGGCAGGGAACGGCCTACGAGCAGTACTTC. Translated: CASRRRWQGTAYEQYF.

CDR3 DNA: TGCGCCAGCAGCACCCGACAGGGCCGGGCCGGGGAGCTGTTTTTT. Its translation is CASSTRQGRAGELFF. V and J are TRBV5-1 and TRBJ2-2; TRBD1 matches 7 bases. The CDR3 loop spans 15 amino acids. V gave up 4 bases and J gave up 6 bases; unmatched junction bases: 9. The germline V gene has CDR1 SGHRS and CDR2 YFSETQ.

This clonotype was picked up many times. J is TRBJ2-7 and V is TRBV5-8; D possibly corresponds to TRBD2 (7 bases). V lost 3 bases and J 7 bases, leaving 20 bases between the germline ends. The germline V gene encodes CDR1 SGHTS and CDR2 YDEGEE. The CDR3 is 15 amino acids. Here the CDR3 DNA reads TGTGCCAGCAGCTGGTCTAGCGGAGGGGGTTTTGAGCAGTACTTC. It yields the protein CASSWSSGGGFEQYF.

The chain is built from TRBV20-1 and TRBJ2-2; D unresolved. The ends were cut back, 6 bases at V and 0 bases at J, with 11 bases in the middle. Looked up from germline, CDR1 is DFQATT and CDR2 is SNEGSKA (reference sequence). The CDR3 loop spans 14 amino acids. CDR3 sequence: CSAARLANTGELFF. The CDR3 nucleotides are TGCAGTGCGGCCCGACTGGCGAACACCGGGGAGCTGTTTTTT.

The CDR3 is CASSTLGGLREKLFF. CDR3 coding DNA: TGTGCCAGCAGCACCTTAGGGGGACTAAGGGAAAAACTGTTTTTT. The chain employs TRBV3-1 and TRBJ1-4, with a weak D call TRBD1 (6 bases). The CDR3 totals 15 residues. Germline CDR1 is LGHDT and CDR2 is YNNKEL (reference sequence). V was trimmed by 5 bases and J by 8 bases, leaving 18 bases between them.

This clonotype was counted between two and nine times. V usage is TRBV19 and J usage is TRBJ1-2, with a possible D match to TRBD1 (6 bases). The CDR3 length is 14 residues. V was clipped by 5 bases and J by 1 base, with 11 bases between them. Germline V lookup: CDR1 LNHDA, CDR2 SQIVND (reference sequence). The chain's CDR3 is CASSLQGNNYGYTF. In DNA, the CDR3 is TGTGCCAGTAGTTTACAGGGAAATAACTATGGCTACACCTTC.

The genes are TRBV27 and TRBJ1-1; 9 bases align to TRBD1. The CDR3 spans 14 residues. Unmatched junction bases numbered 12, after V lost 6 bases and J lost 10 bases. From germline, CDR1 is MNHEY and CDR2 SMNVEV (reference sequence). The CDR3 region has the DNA TGTGCCAGCAGGGGGGGGCGGGACAGGGCGAGAGCTTTCTTT. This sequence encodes CASRGGRDRARAFF.

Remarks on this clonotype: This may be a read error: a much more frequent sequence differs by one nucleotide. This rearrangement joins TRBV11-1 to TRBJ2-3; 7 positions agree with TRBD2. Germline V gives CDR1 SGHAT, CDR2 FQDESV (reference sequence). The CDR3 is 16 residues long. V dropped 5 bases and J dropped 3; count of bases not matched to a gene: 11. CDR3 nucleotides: TGTGCCAGCAGCAAGGGACCAGCGGGGAGGACAGATACGCAGTATTTT. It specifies CASSKGPAGRTDTQYF.

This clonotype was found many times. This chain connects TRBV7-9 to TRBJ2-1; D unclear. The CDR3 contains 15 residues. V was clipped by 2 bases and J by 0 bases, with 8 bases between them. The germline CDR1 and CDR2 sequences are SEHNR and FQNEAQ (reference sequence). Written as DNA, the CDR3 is TGTGCCAGCAGCTTAAGGGATCCCTCCTACAATGAGCAGTTCTTC. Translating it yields CASSLRDPSYNEQFF.

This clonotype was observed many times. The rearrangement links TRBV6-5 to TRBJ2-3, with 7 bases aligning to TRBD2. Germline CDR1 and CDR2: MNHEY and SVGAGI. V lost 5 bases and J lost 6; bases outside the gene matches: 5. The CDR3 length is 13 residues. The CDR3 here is CASSRLATDTQYF. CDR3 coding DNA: TGTGCCAGCAGTCGACTAGCAACGGATACGCAGTATTTT.

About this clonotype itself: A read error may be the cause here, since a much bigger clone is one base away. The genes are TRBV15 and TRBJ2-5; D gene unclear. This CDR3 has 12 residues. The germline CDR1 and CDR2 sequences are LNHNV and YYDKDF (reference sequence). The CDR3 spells CAISRDRETQYF. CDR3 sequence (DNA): TGTGCCATCAGCAGAGATCGGGAGACCCAGTACTTC.

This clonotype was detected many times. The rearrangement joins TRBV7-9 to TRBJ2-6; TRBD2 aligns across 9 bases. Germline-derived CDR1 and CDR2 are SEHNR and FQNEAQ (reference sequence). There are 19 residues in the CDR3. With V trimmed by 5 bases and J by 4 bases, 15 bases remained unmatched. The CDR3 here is CASSPGPRLAGYGANVLTF. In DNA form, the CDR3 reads TGTGCCAGCAGCCCCGGACCCCGCCTAGCGGGGTACGGGGCCAACGTCCTGACTTTC.

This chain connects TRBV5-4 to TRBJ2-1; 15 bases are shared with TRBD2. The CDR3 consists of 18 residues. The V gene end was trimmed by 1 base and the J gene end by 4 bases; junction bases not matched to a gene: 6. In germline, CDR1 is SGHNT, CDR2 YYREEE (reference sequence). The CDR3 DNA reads TGTGCCAGCAGCTTGCCCCCCGGGACTAGCGGGGGGTACAATGAGCAGTTCTTC. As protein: CASSLPPGTSGGYNEQFF. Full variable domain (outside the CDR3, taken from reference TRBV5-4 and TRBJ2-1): ETGVTQSPTHLIKTRGQQVTLRCSSQSGHNTVSWYQQALGQGPQFIFQYYREEENGRGNFPPRFSGLQFPNYSSELNVNALELDDSALYLCASSLPPGTSGGYNEQFFGPGTRLTVL.

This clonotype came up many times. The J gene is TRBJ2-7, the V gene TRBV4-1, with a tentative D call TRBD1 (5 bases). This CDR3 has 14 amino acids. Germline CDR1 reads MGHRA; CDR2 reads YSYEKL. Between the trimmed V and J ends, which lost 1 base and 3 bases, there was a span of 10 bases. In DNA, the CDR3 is TGCGCCAGCAGCCAAGGGATACAGGTCTACGAGCAGTACTTC. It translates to CASSQGIQVYEQYF.

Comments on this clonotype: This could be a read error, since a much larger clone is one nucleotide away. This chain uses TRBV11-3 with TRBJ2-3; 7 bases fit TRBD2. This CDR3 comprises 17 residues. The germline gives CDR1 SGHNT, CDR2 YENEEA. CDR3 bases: TGTGTCAGCAGCGCTAGGGGCCGGGGACTACACACAGATACGCAGTATTTT. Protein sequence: CVSSARGRGLHTDTQYF.

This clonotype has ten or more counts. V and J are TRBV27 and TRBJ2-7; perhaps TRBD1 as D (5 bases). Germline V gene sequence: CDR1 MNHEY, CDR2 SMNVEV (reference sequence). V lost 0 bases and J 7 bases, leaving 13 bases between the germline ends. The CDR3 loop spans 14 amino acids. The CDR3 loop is CASSLSPGIREQYF. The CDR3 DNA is TGTGCCAGCAGTTTATCCCCAGGGATTAGGGAGCAGTACTTC.

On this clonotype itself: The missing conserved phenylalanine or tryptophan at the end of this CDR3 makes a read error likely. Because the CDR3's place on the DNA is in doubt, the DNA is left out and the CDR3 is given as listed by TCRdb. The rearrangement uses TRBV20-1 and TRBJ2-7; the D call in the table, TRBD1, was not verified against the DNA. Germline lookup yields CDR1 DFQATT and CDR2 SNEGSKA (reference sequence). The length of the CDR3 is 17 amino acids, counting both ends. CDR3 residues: CSARSTPRQGRPTEQCS.

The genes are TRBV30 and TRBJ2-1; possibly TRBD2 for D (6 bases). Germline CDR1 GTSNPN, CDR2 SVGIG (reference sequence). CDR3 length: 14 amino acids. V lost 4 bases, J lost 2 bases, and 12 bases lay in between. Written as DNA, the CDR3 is TGTGCCTGGACGCGGGATAGCGCCTACAATGAGCAGTTCTTC. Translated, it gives CAWTRDSAYNEQFF.